This record looks at one TCR beta chain sequence and its context. Its antigen is not identified. This sample is drawn from a study of cytomegalovirus exposure and HLA in healthy donors. Study-level background: Of about 400 genotyped donors, about 81% clustered with self-reported Caucasian donors. Notes on the study in general: HLA restriction was apparent for most CMV-associated TCR beta chains in a later analysis. Later analysis revealed greater clonal expansion in HLA-associated TCR beta chains than in equally common others.

The PCR ran on 60 Vbeta and 13 Jbeta primers. The table came from immunoSEQ multiplex PCR; TCRdb's copy has only in-frame clones and leaves some out. In the table there are around 150,000 clones, 80% to 90% of which are singletons. The TCR was taken from a middle-aged woman in good health and CMV-seropositive. The sample comprised PBMCs.

CDR3 loop: CASSHGGVTHQPQHF. The CDR3 coding sequence is TGTGCCAGCAGTCACGGAGGGGTAACCCATCAGCCCCAGCATTTT. This chain connects TRBV27 to TRBJ1-5; D possibly corresponds to TRBD1 (5 bases). Trimming shortened V by 5 bases and J by 5 bases, and 16 bases separated the two germline ends. Germline CDR1 reads MNHEY; CDR2 reads SMNVEV (reference sequence). The CDR3 consists of 15 residues.